A selection of T cell receptor beta chains follows, all from one sample in a study of T cell repertoires in cytomegalovirus infection. Antigens for these TCRs are unknown. TCRdb independently ran MiXCR on the reads; one entry per CDR3 protein. The table shows about 130,000 distinct CDR3 sequences, with roughly 32% occurring only once. Specimen: CD8+ T cells from cultured PBMCs, collected from culture after CMV antigen stimulation. These TCRs come from a human donor in good health (CMV status not recorded). Some clones in this sample may be carry-over from other donors' samples. CDR3s include the opening cysteine and the closing phenylalanine or tryptophan. D genes are given only for firm matches. Not all rows give a size; the values are once, few, many and, for expanded clones, a class.

TRBJ1-4	TRBD1	few	TRBV6-1	CATSETGSATNEKLFF	TGTGCCACTTCTGAGACAGGGTCAGCAACTAATGAAAAACTGTTTTTT
TRBJ2-7	.	many	TRBV12-3/TRBV12-4	CASGTAYYEQYF	TGTGCCAGCGGCACAGCCTACTACGAGCAGTACTTC
TRBJ2-7	.	.	TRBV5-6	CASSPVRVREQYF	TGTGCCAGCAGCCCGGTACGGGTCCGGGAGCAGTACTTC
TRBJ2-3	.	.	TRBV19	CASSIGRDTQYF	TGTGCCAGTAGTATAGGAAGGGATACGCAGTATTTT
TRBJ1-5	.	few	TRBV6-1	CASSETTDYSNQPQHF	TGTGCCAGCAGTGAAACGACGGATTATAGCAATCAGCCCCAGCATTTT
TRBJ2-1	TRBD2	few	TRBV7-2	CASSFSVAGGSSYNEQFF	TGTGCCAGCAGCTTTAGCGTAGCGGGCGGCAGCTCCTACAATGAGCAGTTCTTC
TRBJ1-5	.	few	TRBV27	CASSHSGRYQPQHF	TGTGCCAGCAGCCACTCTGGTCGCTATCAGCCCCAGCATTTT
TRBJ2-3	.	.	TRBV10-3	CANPDQNTQYF	TGTGCCAACCCCGATCAGAATACGCAGTATTTT
TRBJ1-2	.	few	TRBV18	CASSEGADYGYTF	TGTGCCAGCTCGGAAGGGGCAGACTATGGCTACACCTTC
TRBJ1-2	.	.	TRBV12-3/TRBV12-4	CASSLIPLDGYTF	TGTGCCAGCAGTCTAATACCGTTGGATGGCTACACCTTC
TRBJ1-2	.	many	TRBV7-9	CASSPGGDNPYYGYTF	TGTGCCAGCAGCCCGGGGGGGGACAATCCTTACTATGGCTACACCTTC
TRBJ2-5	.	few	TRBV5-5	CASSFADSRMETQYF	TGTGCCAGCAGCTTTGCGGACAGCAGGATGGAGACCCAGTACTTC
TRBJ1-1	.	.	TRBV6-1	CASSEAPLANTEAFF	TGTGCCAGCAGTGAAGCGCCGCTGGCGAACACTGAAGCTTTCTTT
TRBJ1-5	TRBD1	few	TRBV19	CASSGPPDRGGNQPQHF	TGTGCCAGTAGTGGGCCCCCAGACAGGGGTGGCAATCAGCCCCAGCATTTT
TRBJ2-7	TRBD1	few	TRBV7-8	CASSLVISTGQGPNYEQYF	TGTGCCAGCAGCTTAGTAATTTCAACGGGACAGGGTCCAAACTACGAGCAGTACTTC
TRBJ2-3	.	.	TRBV6-5	CASSESGFEDTQYF	TGTGCCAGCAGTGAATCAGGGTTTGAAGATACGCAGTATTTT
TRBJ1-1	.	once	TRBV15	CATSRGKGPSWNTEAFF	TGTGCCACCAGCAGAGGTAAGGGACCAAGTTGGAACACTGAAGCTTTCTTT
TRBJ2-3	.	.	TRBV10-3	CAISELGDSHTDTQYF	TGTGCCATCAGTGAGTTGGGTGACTCCCACACAGATACGCAGTATTTT
TRBJ2-1	.	.	TRBV6-4	CASSLTSAGSYNEQFF	TGTGCCAGCAGTCTGACTTCGGCAGGCTCCTACAATGAGCAGTTCTTC
TRBJ2-7	.	many	TRBV7-2	CASSSYRIAYEQYF	TGTGCCAGCAGCTCGTACAGGATAGCCTACGAGCAGTACTTC
TRBJ2-1	.	many	TRBV19	CASSISGTWGYNEQFF	TGTGCCAGTAGTATAAGTGGAACGTGGGGTTACAATGAGCAGTTCTTC
TRBJ1-2	.	few	TRBV7-9	CATMRTGNGYTF	TGTGCCACCATGAGGACCGGAAATGGCTACACCTTC
TRBJ2-2	TRBD1	.	TRBV5-4	CASSLVGTGLDTGELFF	TGTGCCAGCAGCTTGGTTGGGACAGGCCTTGACACCGGGGAGCTGTTTTTT
TRBJ1-4	.	many	TRBV2	CASIGPENNEKLFF	TGTGCCAGCATCGGCCCCGAAAATAATGAAAAACTGTTTTTT
TRBJ2-5	TRBD2	few	TRBV6-2/TRBV6-3	CASSSWTSGGTTSQETQYF	TGTGCCAGCAGCTCGTGGACTAGCGGGGGTACCACTTCCCAAGAGACCCAGTACTTC
TRBJ1-1	.	few	TRBV6-2/TRBV6-3	CASSPTLREAFF	TGTGCCAGCAGTCCCACCTTACGGGAAGCTTTCTTT
TRBJ2-5	TRBD2	.	TRBV2	CASRVRLAGQETQYF	TGTGCCAGCAGGGTCAGACTAGCGGGGCAAGAGACCCAGTACTTC
TRBJ1-5	.	few	TRBV27	CASSLSGDSNQPQHF	TGTGCCAGCAGTTTATCGGGGGATAGCAATCAGCCCCAGCATTTT
TRBJ1-1	.	.	TRBV28	CASSPFRESDTEAFF	TGTGCCAGCAGTCCCTTCAGGGAGTCGGACACTGAAGCTTTCTTT
TRBJ2-7	.	.	TRBV27	CASSLFWGSLYEQYF	TGTGCCAGCAGTTTATTCTGGGGTTCTCTCTACGAGCAGTACTTC
TRBJ2-7	TRBD1	.	TRBV19	CASSGGQVISLSDEQYF	TGTGCCAGTAGCGGGGGACAGGTGATCTCCCTCTCTGACGAGCAGTACTTC
TRBJ2-1	TRBD1	.	TRBV5-1	CASSTWTGGNEQFF	TGCGCCAGCAGCACGTGGACAGGTGGCAATGAGCAGTTCTTC
TRBJ2-2	TRBD1	.	TRBV19	CASSTGDTGELFF	TGTGCCAGTTCGACAGGGGACACCGGGGAGCTGTTTTTT
TRBJ1-4	TRBD1	few	TRBV7-9	CASSSLFGQGERWEEKLFF	TGTGCCAGCAGCTCACTCTTCGGACAGGGAGAGCGATGGGAGGAAAAACTGTTTTTT
TRBJ1-1	.	few	TRBV4-1	CASSQGSNTEAFF	TGCGCCAGCAGCCAGGGGAGTAACACTGAAGCTTTCTTT
TRBJ2-4	TRBD2	few	TRBV20-1	CSAGNLAGDDIAKNIQYF	TGCAGTGCTGGGAACCTAGCGGGGGATGACATAGCCAAAAACATTCAGTACTTC
TRBJ1-1	.	few	TRBV27	CASSLSGLLTEAFF	TGTGCCAGCAGTTTATCGGGGCTGCTCACTGAAGCTTTCTTT
TRBJ1-5	.	few	TRBV2	CASTLGGDQPQHF	TGTGCCAGCACCCTAGGCGGGGATCAGCCCCAGCATTTT
TRBJ2-1	.	many	TRBV7-8	CASSLARLGGGGEQFF	TGTGCCAGCAGCTTAGCGCGGTTGGGCGGGGGCGGTGAGCAGTTCTTC
TRBJ2-5	.	.	TRBV6-5	CASSYEAGVWETQYF	TGTGCCAGCAGTTACGAGGCAGGGGTGTGGGAGACCCAGTACTTC
TRBJ2-7	.	many	TRBV7-2	CASSLSGGRVPGYF	TGTGCCAGCAGCTTAAGTGGTGGGCGGGTGCCTGGGTACTTC
TRBJ1-5	.	.	TRBV19	CASSISLYDGQPQHF	TGTGCCAGTAGTATATCCCTCTACGACGGACAGCCCCAGCATTTT
TRBJ2-7	.	.	TRBV19	CASSIAATYEQYF	TGTGCCAGTAGTATTGCGGCGACCTACGAGCAGTACTTC
TRBJ1-4	TRBD1	.	TRBV5-1	CASSQRDRINEKLFF	TGCGCCAGCAGCCAAAGGGACAGAATTAATGAAAAACTGTTTTTT
TRBJ2-7	.	.	TRBV7-6	CASSFRSGHPYEQYF	TGTGCCAGCAGCTTCAGATCGGGACACCCCTACGAGCAGTACTTC
TRBJ2-2	.	.	TRBV7-6	CASSSLLDGAGELFF	TGTGCCAGCAGCTCGCTCCTGGACGGGGCCGGGGAGCTGTTTTTT
TRBJ2-5	.	.	TRBV2	CASSESVGGRETQYF	TGTGCCAGCAGTGAATCGGTTGGGGGCCGTGAGACCCAGTACTTC
TRBJ1-1	TRBD1	.	TRBV7-9	CASSLLRAGTGSDTEAFF	TGTGCCAGCAGCTTATTACGAGCCGGGACAGGGTCGGACACTGAAGCTTTCTTT
TRBJ1-1	TRBD1	.	TRBV6-1	CASSKRGQGSTEAFF	TGTGCCAGCAGTAAGCGGGGACAGGGGAGCACTGAAGCTTTCTTT
TRBJ2-3	.	.	TRBV27	CASSFLDSASTDTQYF	TGTGCCAGCAGTTTCCTCGACAGTGCTAGCACAGATACGCAGTATTTT
TRBJ2-4	.	few	TRBV20-1	CSARSSSNGNIQYF	TGCAGTGCTAGGTCGTCTAGCAATGGGAACATTCAGTACTTC
TRBJ2-7	.	few	TRBV7-3	CASSLNGYEQYF	TGTGCCAGCAGCTTAAACGGATACGAGCAGTACTTC
TRBJ1-2	.	once	TRBV25-1	CASSESVVGRPNYGYTF	TGTGCCAGCAGTGAATCTGTCGTCGGCAGACCGAACTATGGCTACACCTTC
TRBJ1-1	.	few	TRBV12-3/TRBV12-4	CASSLRWGGFEAFF	TGTGCCAGCAGTTTAAGATGGGGGGGCTTTGAAGCTTTCTTT